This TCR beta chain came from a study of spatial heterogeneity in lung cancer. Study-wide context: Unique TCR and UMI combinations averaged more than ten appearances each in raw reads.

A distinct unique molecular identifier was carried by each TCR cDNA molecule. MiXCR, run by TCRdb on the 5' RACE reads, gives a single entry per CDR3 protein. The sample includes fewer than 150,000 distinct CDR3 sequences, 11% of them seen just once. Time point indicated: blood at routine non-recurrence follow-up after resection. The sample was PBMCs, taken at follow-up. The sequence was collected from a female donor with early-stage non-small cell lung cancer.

The CDR3 loop is CASSFLIGTYGYTF. The CDR3 region has the DNA TGTGCCAGCAGTTTCCTAATAGGGACCTATGGCTACACCTTC. The chain uses TRBV28 and TRBJ1-2, with D perhaps matching TRBD1 (5 bases). The CDR3 length is 14 residues. Germline V gene lookup returns CDR1 MDHEN and CDR2 SYDVKM. V was clipped by 3 bases and J by 4 bases, with 12 bases between them.